Below, 8 T cell receptor beta chains from the same sample are listed, as sequenced in a study of identical twins. TCRdb re-called the 5' RACE reads through MiXCR, storing one row per CDR3 protein. Seen here are about 390,000 distinct CDR3 sequences, 7% to 9.5% observed once, and the top ten hold roughly 9%. Sequenced: naive T cells sorted from blood. Receptor source: a woman aged 45-60 years in good health.

The chain employs TRBV4-1 and TRBJ1-3, with D possibly TRBD1 on 5 matching bases. The CDR3 has 18 amino acids. Germline CDR1 and CDR2: MGHRA and YSYEKL. Trimming cost V 0 bases and J 1 base, with 16 bases left between them. The CDR3 region is CASSQDWPQGESGNTIYF. CDR3 DNA: TGCGCCAGCAGCCAAGATTGGCCCCAGGGAGAATCTGGAAACACCATATATTTT.

This clonotype showed up just a few times. The V and J genes are TRBV5-5 and TRBJ2-1; 10 bases align to TRBD2. The CDR3 contains 13 residues. V gave up 5 bases and J gave up 15 bases; unmatched junction bases: 11. Germline V gene lookup returns CDR1 SGHKS and CDR2 YYEKEE (reference sequence). The CDR3 here is CASRWTSGFLGFF. The CDR3 region has the DNA TGTGCCAGCAGGTGGACTAGCGGATTCTTGGGGTTCTTC. Filled out from reference TRBV5-5 and TRBJ2-1, the complete variable domain reads DAGVTQSPTHLIKTRGQQVTLRCSPISGHKSVSWYQQVLGQGPQFIFQYYEKEERGRGNFPDRFSARQFPNYSSELNVNALLLGDSALYLCASRWTSGFLGFFGPGTRLTVL.

This clonotype has only a few counts. The chain couples TRBV20-1 to TRBJ2-3, with D perhaps TRBD2 (6 bases). Germline V gives CDR1 DFQATT, CDR2 SNEGSKA (reference sequence). The CDR3 length is 16 residues. Deletions cut 1 base from V and 4 bases from J, with 18 bases between. In nucleotides, the CDR3 is TGCAGTGCTAGAGCCATTCTAGCGCAGCTCGCAGATACGCAGTATTTT. Translated, it gives CSARAILAQLADTQYF.

The chain employs TRBV20-1 and TRBJ2-2; tentative D call: TRBD1 (6 bases). This CDR3 contains 16 residues. V shed 1 base and J shed 1 base, with 13 bases lying between them. The germline CDR1 and CDR2 sequences are DFQATT and SNEGSKA (reference sequence). This CDR3 reads CSARAPGRGNTGELFF. The DNA for the CDR3 is TGCAGTGCTAGAGCCCCCGGCAGGGGGAACACCGGGGAGCTGTTTTTT.

This clonotype showed up many times. One end of the junction is discordant with germline, which a read error may explain. The V and J genes are TRBV5-1 and TRBJ2-7; no clear D gene. This CDR3 comprises 12 residues. Germline V gives CDR1 SGHRS, CDR2 YFSETQ. The CDR3 loop reads CASSLDGYEQYF. CDR3 coding DNA: TGTGCCAGCAGTTTGGACGGCTACGAGCAGTACTTC.

The CDR3 nucleotides read TGCAGCGCCGGAGGGGAATGGGCCGGGGAGCTGTTTTTT. Amino acid sequence: CSAGGEWAGELFF. The chain links TRBV29-1 to TRBJ2-2; D possibly corresponds to TRBD2 (6 bases). The germline V gene encodes CDR1 SQVTM and CDR2 ANQGSEA. Trimming left V 7 bases short and J 6 bases short, with 15 bases between. This CDR3 contains 13 residues.

The rearrangement uses TRBV5-1 and TRBJ2-6; D perhaps matches TRBD1 (5 bases). Germline V lookup: CDR1 SGHRS, CDR2 YFSETQ. Trimming took off 5 bases at V and 0 bases at J, with 9 bases between the two ends. This CDR3 has 15 amino acids. In nucleotides, the CDR3 is TGCGCCAGCAGTTTGACAGACTCTGGGGCCAACGTCCTGACTTTC. Protein sequence: CASSLTDSGANVLTF.

This clonotype was observed a few times. The chain is built from TRBV5-6 and TRBJ2-1; no clear D gene. CDR3 length equals 15 residues. Germline V gene sequence: CDR1 SGHDT, CDR2 YYEEEE. Trimming shortened V by 5 bases and J by 7 bases, and 19 bases separated the two germline ends. The CDR3 reads CASRISGPPGNEQFF. CDR3 in DNA: TGTGCCAGCAGGATATCCGGGCCTCCTGGGAATGAGCAGTTCTTC.